The 13 T cell receptor beta chains presented below share a single source sample, sequenced in a study of blood T cells in healthy people across ages. Sample-barcoded 5' priming and a J-beta primer mix drove a second PCR of roughly 6 to 12 cycles. TCRdb used MiXCR to reprocess the 5' RACE reads, holding one entry per CDR3 protein. The repertoire holds about 720,000 distinct CDR3 sequences, about 25% seen once, with approximately 4% in the top ten. This same sample was also part of a study on T cells of mothers and their children.

Sequenced material: blood. These receptors were taken from a boy aged 5-17 years in good health.

The chain uses TRBV10-3 and TRBJ2-5; D uncertain. Trimming stripped 2 bases from V and 4 bases from J, with 17 bases between. This CDR3 has 16 amino acids. Germline-derived CDR1 and CDR2 are ENHRY and SYGVKD. The DNA for the CDR3 is TGTGCCATCAGTGAGGGCGCTTCGTACTGGGGAGAGACCCAGTACTTC. Translating gives CAISEGASYWGETQYF.

About this clonotype: An end of the junction differs from the germline gene, which may be a read error. The V gene is TRBV20-1, the J gene TRBJ2-5; maybe TRBD1 (6 bases). The DNA end is more similar to TRBJ2-7, so the J call may be wrong. The CDR3 is made up of 17 amino acids. Germline loops: CDR1 DFQATT, CDR2 SNEGSKA (reference sequence). CDR3 protein: CGAPPGLQGLRFGEQYF. The CDR3 DNA follows: TGCGGTGCCCCGCCCGGGCTACAGGGATTAAGATTTGGCGAGCAGTACTTC.

The gene calls are TRBV15 and TRBJ2-7; TRBD2 agrees at 9 bases. Germline CDR1 and CDR2: LNHNV and YYDKDF (reference sequence). Trimming took 1 base from V and 7 from J; bases not matched to a gene: 2. The CDR3 contains 13 residues. The CDR3 region is CATSRGLAEEQYF. The CDR3 DNA reads TGTGCCACCAGCAGAGGACTAGCGGAAGAGCAGTACTTC.

V usage is TRBV20-1 and J usage is TRBJ2-1; 10 nucleotides match TRBD2. Germline assignment: CDR1 DFQATT and CDR2 SNEGSKA (reference sequence). V gave up 6 bases and J gave up 0 bases; unmatched junction bases: 11. The CDR3 sequence is 17 residues long. CDR3 protein: CSADTTASGSSYNEQFF. Written as DNA, the CDR3 is TGCAGTGCCGATACAACTGCTAGCGGGAGCTCCTACAATGAGCAGTTCTTC.

This clonotype has just a few counts. The chain is built from TRBV28 and TRBJ1-1; a weak D match, TRBD1 (6 bases). Germline CDR1 reads MDHEN; CDR2 reads SYDVKM. The V end lost 3 bases, the J end lost 5 bases, and 16 bases lay between the germline ends. The CDR3 spans 15 residues. The CDR3 DNA follows: TGTGCCAGCAGTTTTGGTTCAGGGAGGGGGACTGAAGCTTTCTTT. It encodes CASSFGSGRGTEAFF.

This clonotype came up a few times. The chain recombines TRBV3-1 with TRBJ2-7; D ambiguous. The CDR3 has 15 amino acids. Deletions cut 1 base from V and 6 bases from J, with 16 bases between. CDR1 is LGHDT, CDR2 YNNKEL, per germline (reference sequence). The CDR3 DNA is TGTGCCAGCAGCCAAGTACACCCCGGCACGGTCGAGCAGTACTTC. Its translation is CASSQVHPGTVEQYF.

The rearrangement joins TRBV29-1 to TRBJ2-7, with TRBD1 as a possible D gene (6 bases). Germline V gene sequence: CDR1 SQVTM, CDR2 ANQGSEA. V lost 1 base to trimming and J lost 3 bases, with 13 bases between them. The CDR3 spans 14 residues. The CDR3: CSVEGDNSNYEQYF. In nucleotides, the CDR3 is TGCAGCGTTGAAGGGGACAACTCCAACTACGAGCAGTACTTC.

The chain has TRBV20-1 and TRBJ2-4; possibly TRBD1 or TRBD2 for D (5 bases each). The length of the CDR3 is 14 residues. The germline V gene has CDR1 DFQATT and CDR2 SNEGSKA (reference sequence). V lost 3 bases and J lost 3, with 12 bases in between. DNA for the CDR3: TGCAGTGCTAGTATCAGGGACGGCAAAAACATTCAGTACTTC. This encodes CSASIRDGKNIQYF.

This chain joins TRBV27 and TRBJ2-3, with D perhaps matching TRBD1 or TRBD2 (6 bases each). This CDR3 has 15 residues. V gave up 5 bases and J gave up 2 bases, with 14 bases separating them. CDR1 is MNHEY, CDR2 SMNVEV, per germline (reference sequence). The chain's CDR3 is CASSTTGAHTDTQYF. In DNA form, the CDR3 reads TGTGCCAGCAGTACGACGGGGGCACACACAGATACGCAGTATTTT.

The rearrangement links TRBV6-6 to TRBJ2-7; 7 nucleotides match TRBD2. This CDR3 is built from 16 residues. J was trimmed by 2 bases and V by 0 bases; bases with no gene match: 7. CDR1 MNHNY and CDR2 SVGAGI come from the germline V gene (reference sequence). The CDR3 coding sequence is TGTGCCAGCAGTTACTCGATAGCTAGCGGAGCCTACGAGCAGTACTTC. This translates into CASSYSIASGAYEQYF.

This chain links TRBV11-2 with TRBJ2-7; 7 bases line up with TRBD2. This CDR3 comprises 15 residues. V shed 3 bases, J shed 2 bases, and the junction held 7 bases outside the gene matches. Germline V gene sequence: CDR1 SGHAT, CDR2 FQNNGV. The CDR3 bases are TGTGCCAGCAGCTTCGGCGGGAGTCCTACCTACGAGCAGTACTTC. Protein product: CASSFGGSPTYEQYF.

This clonotype has a handful of counts. The gene calls are TRBV27 and TRBJ2-7, with D tentatively TRBD1 (6 bases). Between the trimmed V and J ends, which lost 6 bases and 3 bases, there was a span of 18 bases. Germline V CDR1 and CDR2: MNHEY, SMNVEV (reference sequence). The CDR3 extends over 15 amino acids. CDR3 coding DNA: TGTGCCAGCAGACACCGGGACAAAAATCTCTACGAGCAGTACTTC. Translation: CASRHRDKNLYEQYF.

The sample holds many counts of this clonotype. The chain uses TRBV28 and TRBJ2-7, with a weak D call TRBD2 (6 bases). Germline assignment: CDR1 MDHEN and CDR2 SYDVKM. The V and J ends lost 5 bases and 3 bases respectively, with 20 bases between them. The CDR3 length is 16 residues. CDR3 amino acids: CASSPSIGTFGYEQYF. CDR3 coding DNA: TGTGCCAGCAGTCCAAGCATCGGGACTTTCGGCTACGAGCAGTACTTC.